The text below deals with one T cell receptor (beta chain). Its target is unknown. TCRdb's table, derived via immunoSEQ multiplex PCR, lists solely in-frame clones and lacks some. The table includes 110,000 to 150,000 clones, about nine tenths detected once. The data stem from a study of T cell responses to AZD1222 COVID-19 vaccine. Regarding the study as a whole: The reported proportion of spike-specific TCRs targeting unmutated variant regions was nearly half.

The receptor was isolated from an adult who received the AZD1222 COVID-19 vaccine. The input for sequencing was peripheral blood, taken 28 days after the second AZD1222 dose.

The CDR3 DNA reads as TGTGCCAGCAGCCCCGCCGGACAAAGTAGCCAGTACTTC. As protein: CASSPAGQSSQYF. The chain uses TRBV7-3 and TRBJ2-5, with D perhaps matching TRBD1 (5 bases). Germline CDR1 and CDR2: SGHTA and FQGTGA. This CDR3 contains 13 residues. Trimming stripped 5 bases from V and 10 bases from J, with 17 bases between.